This T cell receptor beta chain originates from a study of cytomegalovirus exposure and HLA in healthy donors. Details on this clone: Its antigen is undetermined.

Study-wide results and limits: The authors judged a highly shared variant cluster likely a sequencing artifact. By HLA locus, TCR association rates varied in a later analysis, with DRB1 showing the most and HLA-C the fewest.

Losses at the gene ends were 2 bases for V and 7 bases for J; bases not matched to a gene: 6. The CDR3 sequence is 15 residues long. The germline CDR1 and CDR2 sequences are KGHSH and LQKENI. Vbeta (60) and Jbeta (13) primers were used in the PCR. The method was immunoSEQ multiplex PCR; TCRdb's version includes in-frame clones alone and lacks a portion of them. Of about 120,000 clones in the sample, around 80% were seen once. The sequencing sample was made of PBMCs. The receptor was isolated from a woman under 30 in good health and CMV-seronegative. The rearrangement uses TRBV18 and TRBJ1-2; 11 positions match TRBD1. CDR3 sequence: CASSPAGQGVGGYTF. The CDR3 DNA sequence: TGTGCCAGCTCACCAGCGGGACAGGGGGTAGGTGGCTACACCTTC.